This TCR beta chain originates from a study of cytomegalovirus exposure and HLA in healthy donors. Study-wide results and limits: Later on, a genetic analysis was performed. It linked a missense variant in DCLRE1C with V- and J-gene trimming of TCR beta. For most subjects, TCR beta sequences were reported to predict HLA-A and HLA-B alleles with accuracy.

Germline V CDR1 and CDR2: SGHNT, YYREEE (reference sequence). With 4 bases clipped from V and 3 bases from J, the junction kept 9 bases outside the gene matches. The length of the CDR3 is 16 residues. The PCR ran on 60 Vbeta and 13 Jbeta primers. Method: immunoSEQ multiplex PCR; TCRdb's copy keeps in-frame clones and lacks some. The sample holds 150,000 to 200,000 clones, around 76% seen once. Comment on this clone: As yet, its antigen is unknown.

Input material: PBMCs. This TCR was recovered from a man aged 25-40 years in good health and CMV-seronegative. The gene calls are TRBV5-4 and TRBJ2-3; the match to TRBD2 covers 9 bases. For the CDR3, the DNA is TGTGCCAGCAGCGACAATAGCGGGAGTGGGACAGATACGCAGTATTTT. This translates into CASSDNSGSGTDTQYF. Using reference TRBV5-4 and TRBJ2-3 for the parts outside the CDR3, the full variable domain is ETGVTQSPTHLIKTRGQQVTLRCSSQSGHNTVSWYQQALGQGPQFIFQYYREEENGRGNFPPRFSGLQFPNYSSELNVNALELDDSALYLCASSDNSGSGTDTQYFGPGTRLTVL.